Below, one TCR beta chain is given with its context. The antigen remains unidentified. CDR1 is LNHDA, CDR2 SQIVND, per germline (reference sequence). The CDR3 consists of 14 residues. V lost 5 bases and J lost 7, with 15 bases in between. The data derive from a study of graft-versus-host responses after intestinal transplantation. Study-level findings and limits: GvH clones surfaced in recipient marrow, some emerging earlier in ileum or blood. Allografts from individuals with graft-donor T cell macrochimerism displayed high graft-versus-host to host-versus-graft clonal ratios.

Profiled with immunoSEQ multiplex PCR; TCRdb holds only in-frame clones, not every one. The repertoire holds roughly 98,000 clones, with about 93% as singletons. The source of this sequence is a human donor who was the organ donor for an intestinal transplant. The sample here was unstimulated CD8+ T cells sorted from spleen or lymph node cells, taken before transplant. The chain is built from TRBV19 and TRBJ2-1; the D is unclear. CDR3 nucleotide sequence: TGTGCCAGTAGTTGGGCAAACCTACCTAATGAGCAGTTCTTC. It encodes CASSWANLPNEQFF.